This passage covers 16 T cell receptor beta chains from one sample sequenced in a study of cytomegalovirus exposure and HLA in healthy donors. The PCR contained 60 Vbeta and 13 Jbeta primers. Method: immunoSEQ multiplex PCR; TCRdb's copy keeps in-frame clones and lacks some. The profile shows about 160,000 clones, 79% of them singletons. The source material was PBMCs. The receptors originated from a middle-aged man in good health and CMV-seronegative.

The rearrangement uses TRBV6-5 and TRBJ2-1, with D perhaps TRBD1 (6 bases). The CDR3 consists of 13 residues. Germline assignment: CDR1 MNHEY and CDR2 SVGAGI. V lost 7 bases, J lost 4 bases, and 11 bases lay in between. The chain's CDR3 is CASNRDKYNEQFF. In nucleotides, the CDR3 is TGTGCCAGCAATCGGGACAAGTACAATGAGCAGTTCTTC.

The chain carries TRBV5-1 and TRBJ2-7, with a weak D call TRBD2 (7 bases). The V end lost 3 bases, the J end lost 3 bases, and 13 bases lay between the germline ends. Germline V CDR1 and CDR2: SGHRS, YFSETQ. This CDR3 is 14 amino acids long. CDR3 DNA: TGCGCCAGCAGCTCCAGGGGACTAAACTACGAGCAGTACTTC. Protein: CASSSRGLNYEQYF. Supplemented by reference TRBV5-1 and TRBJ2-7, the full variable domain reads KAGVTQTPRYLIKTRGQQVTLSCSPISGHRSVSWYQQTPGQGLQFLFEYFSETQRNKGNFPGRFSGRQFSNSRSEMNVSTLELGDSALYLCASSSRGLNYEQYFGPGTRLTVT.

The DNA of the CDR3 is TGTGCCAGCAGGTCCGGGAGGGCCGCGGGGGGTAGCGGGGAGCTGTTTTTT. This encodes CASRSGRAAGGSGELFF. V gene TRBV13 combines with J gene TRBJ2-2; 8 nucleotides agree with TRBD2. V was pared by 6 bases and J by 7 bases, with 16 bases of the junction left unmatched. Germline V gene data show CDR1 as PRHDT and CDR2 as FYEKMQ (reference sequence). CDR3 length: 17 amino acids.

CDR3 DNA sequence: TGTGCCAGCAGCGTAGATCCAGGGACAAGCTCTGGAAACACCATATATTTT. This codes for CASSVDPGTSSGNTIYF. The rearrangement links TRBV9 to TRBJ1-3; D possibly corresponds to TRBD1 (6 bases). Germline CDR1 and CDR2: SGDLS and YYNGEE. Trimming cost V 0 bases and J 0 bases, with 13 bases left between them. The CDR3 length is 17 residues.

The CDR3, as DNA: TGTGCCAGCAGCACACAGGGGCGCGAGCAGTACTTC. This gives the protein CASSTQGREQYF. This sequence joins TRBV5-4 and TRBJ2-7; 7 bases agree with TRBD1. Looked up from germline, CDR1 is SGHNT and CDR2 is YYREEE (reference sequence). The CDR3 length is 12 residues. Trimming at V came to 4 bases and at J to 6 bases, leaving 4 bases not matched to a gene. The variable domain in full, with the rest retrieved from reference TRBV5-4 and TRBJ2-7, is ETGVTQSPTHLIKTRGQQVTLRCSSQSGHNTVSWYQQALGQGPQFIFQYYREEENGRGNFPPRFSGLQFPNYSSELNVNALELDDSALYLCASSTQGREQYFGPGTRLTVT.

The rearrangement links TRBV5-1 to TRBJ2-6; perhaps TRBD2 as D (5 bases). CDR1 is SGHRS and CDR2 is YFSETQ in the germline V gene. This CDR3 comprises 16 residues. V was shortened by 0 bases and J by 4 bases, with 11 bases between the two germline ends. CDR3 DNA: TGCGCCAGCAGCTTGGCCGCGGACTCCGGGGCCAACGTCCTGACTTTC. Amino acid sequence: CASSLAADSGANVLTF.

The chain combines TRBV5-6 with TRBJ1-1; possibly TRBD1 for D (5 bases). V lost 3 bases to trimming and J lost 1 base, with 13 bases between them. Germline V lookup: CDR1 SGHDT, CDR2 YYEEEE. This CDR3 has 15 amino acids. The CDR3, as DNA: TGTGCCAGCAGCTCGATCAACGGGGGGAACACTGAAGCTTTCTTT. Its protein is CASSSINGGNTEAFF.

CDR3 coding DNA: TGCGCCAGCAGCCTCCGGAGTTCCGGGAGAGGGACCGGGGAGCTGTTTTTT. It encodes CASSLRSSGRGTGELFF. This chain connects TRBV4-1 to TRBJ2-2, with D possibly being TRBD2 (6 bases). CDR1 MGHRA and CDR2 YSYEKL come from the germline V gene. The V end lost 4 bases, the J end lost 5 bases, and 20 bases lay between the germline ends. The length of the CDR3 is 17 residues.

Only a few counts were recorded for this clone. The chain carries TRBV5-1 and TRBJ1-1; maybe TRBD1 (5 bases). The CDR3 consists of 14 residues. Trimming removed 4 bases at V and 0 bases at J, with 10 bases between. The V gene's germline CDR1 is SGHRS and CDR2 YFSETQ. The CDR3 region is CASSPGLMNTEAFF. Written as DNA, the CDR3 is TGCGCCAGCAGCCCGGGACTGATGAACACTGAAGCTTTCTTT.

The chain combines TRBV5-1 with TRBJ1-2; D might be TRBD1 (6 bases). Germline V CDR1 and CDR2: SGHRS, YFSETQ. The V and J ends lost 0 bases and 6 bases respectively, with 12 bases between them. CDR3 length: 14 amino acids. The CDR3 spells CASSLGAGVNGYTF. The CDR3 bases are TGCGCCAGCAGCTTGGGGGCAGGGGTGAATGGCTACACCTTC.

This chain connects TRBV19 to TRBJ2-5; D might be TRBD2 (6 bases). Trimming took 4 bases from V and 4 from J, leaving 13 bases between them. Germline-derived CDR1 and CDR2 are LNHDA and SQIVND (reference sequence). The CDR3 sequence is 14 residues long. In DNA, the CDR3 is TGTGCCAGTAGTAGCGGGATGCAGGGAGAGACCCAGTACTTC. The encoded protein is CASSSGMQGETQYF. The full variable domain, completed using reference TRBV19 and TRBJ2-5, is DGGITQSPKYLFRKEGQNVTLSCEQNLNHDAMYWYRQDPGQGLRLIYYSQIVNDFQKGDIAEGYSVSREKKESFPLTVTSAQKNPTAFYLCASSSGMQGETQYFGPGTRLLVL.

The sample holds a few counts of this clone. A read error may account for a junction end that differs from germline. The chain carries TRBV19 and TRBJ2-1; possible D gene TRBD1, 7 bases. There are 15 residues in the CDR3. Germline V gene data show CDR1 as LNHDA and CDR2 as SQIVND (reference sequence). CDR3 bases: TGTGCCAGTAGGATAGAGATCCAGGGGGGCAATGAGCAGTTCTTC. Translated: CASRIEIQGGNEQFF.

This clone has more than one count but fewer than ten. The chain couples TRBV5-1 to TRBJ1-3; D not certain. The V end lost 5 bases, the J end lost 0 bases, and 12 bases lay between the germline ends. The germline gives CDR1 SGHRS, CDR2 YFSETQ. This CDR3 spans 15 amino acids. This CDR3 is CASRVSSNSGNTIYF. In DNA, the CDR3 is TGCGCCAGCAGAGTTTCCAGTAACTCTGGAAACACCATATATTTT. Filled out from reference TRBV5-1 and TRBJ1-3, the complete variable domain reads KAGVTQTPRYLIKTRGQQVTLSCSPISGHRSVSWYQQTPGQGLQFLFEYFSETQRNKGNFPGRFSGRQFSNSRSEMNVSTLELGDSALYLCASRVSSNSGNTIYFGEGSWLTVV.

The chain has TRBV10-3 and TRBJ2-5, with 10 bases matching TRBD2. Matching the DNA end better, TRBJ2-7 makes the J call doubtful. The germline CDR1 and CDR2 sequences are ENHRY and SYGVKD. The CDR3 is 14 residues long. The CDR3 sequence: CAIATSGISYEQYF. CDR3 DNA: TGTGCCATCGCTACTAGCGGGATTTCCTACGAGCAGTACTTC.

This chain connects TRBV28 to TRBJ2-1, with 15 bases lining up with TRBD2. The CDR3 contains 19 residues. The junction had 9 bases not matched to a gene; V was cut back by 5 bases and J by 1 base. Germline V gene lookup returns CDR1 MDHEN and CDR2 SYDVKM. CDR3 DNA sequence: TGTGCCAGCAGTCCCCTTGGACTAGCGGGAGGGGTTTCCTACAATGAGCAGTTCTTC. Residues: CASSPLGLAGGVSYNEQFF.

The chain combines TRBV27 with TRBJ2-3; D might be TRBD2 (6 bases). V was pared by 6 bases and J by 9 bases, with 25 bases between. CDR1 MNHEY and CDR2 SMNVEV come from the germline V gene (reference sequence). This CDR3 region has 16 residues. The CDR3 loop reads CASRATLSGRKETQYF. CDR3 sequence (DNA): TGTGCCAGCAGGGCGACTTTGAGCGGGCGGAAGGAAACGCAGTATTTT.